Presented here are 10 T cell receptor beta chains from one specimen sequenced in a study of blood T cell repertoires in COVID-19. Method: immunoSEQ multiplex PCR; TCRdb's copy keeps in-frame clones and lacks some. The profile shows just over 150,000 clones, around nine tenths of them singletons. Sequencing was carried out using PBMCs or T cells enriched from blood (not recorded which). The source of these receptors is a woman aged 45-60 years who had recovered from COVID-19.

CDR3: CAISNKNTEAFF. The CDR3 region has the DNA TGTGCCATTAGCAACAAGAACACTGAAGCTTTCTTT. This chain joins TRBV10-3 and TRBJ1-1; D is unresolved. V was pared by 9 bases and J by 1 base, with 9 bases between. Germline V gives CDR1 ENHRY, CDR2 SYGVKD. This CDR3 region has 12 residues.

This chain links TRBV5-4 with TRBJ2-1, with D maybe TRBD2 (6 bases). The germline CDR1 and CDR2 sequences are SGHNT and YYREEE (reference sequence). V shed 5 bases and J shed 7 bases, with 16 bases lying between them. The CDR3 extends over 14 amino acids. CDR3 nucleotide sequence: TGTGCCAGCAGTATGGAGGGGCCCGGTAATGAGCAGTTCTTC. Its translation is CASSMEGPGNEQFF.

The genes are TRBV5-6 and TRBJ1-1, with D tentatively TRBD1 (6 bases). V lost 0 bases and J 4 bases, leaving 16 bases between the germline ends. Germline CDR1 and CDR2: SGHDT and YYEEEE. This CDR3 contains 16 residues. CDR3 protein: CASSLGLRGAGTEAFF. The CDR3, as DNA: TGTGCCAGCAGCTTGGGGCTCCGGGGGGCAGGCACTGAAGCTTTCTTT.

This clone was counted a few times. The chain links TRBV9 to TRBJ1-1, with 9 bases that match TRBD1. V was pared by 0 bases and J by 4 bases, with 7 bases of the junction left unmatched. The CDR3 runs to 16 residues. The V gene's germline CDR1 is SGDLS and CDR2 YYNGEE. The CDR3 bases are TGTGCCAGCAGCGTAGAAGGAGTACAGGGGGCCACTGAAGCTTTCTTT. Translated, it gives CASSVEGVQGATEAFF. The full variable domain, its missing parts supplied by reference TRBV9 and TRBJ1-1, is DSGVTQTPKHLITATGQRVTLRCSPRSGDLSVYWYQQSLDQGLQFLIQYYNGEERAKGNILERFSAQQFPDLHSELNLSSLELGDSALYFCASSVEGVQGATEAFFGQGTRLTVV.

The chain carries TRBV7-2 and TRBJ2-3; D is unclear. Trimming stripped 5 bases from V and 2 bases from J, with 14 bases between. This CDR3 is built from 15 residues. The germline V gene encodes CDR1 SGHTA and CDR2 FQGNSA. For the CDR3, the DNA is TGTGCCAGCAGCCCCGCGACTTCCACCACAGATACGCAGTATTTT. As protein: CASSPATSTTDTQYF.

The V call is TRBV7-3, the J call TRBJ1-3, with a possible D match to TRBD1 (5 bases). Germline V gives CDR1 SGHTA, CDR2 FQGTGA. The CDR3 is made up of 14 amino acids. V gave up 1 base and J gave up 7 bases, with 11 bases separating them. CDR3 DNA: TGTGCCAGCAGCTTAAGCGCCAGGGATAACACCATATATTTT. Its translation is CASSLSARDNTIYF.

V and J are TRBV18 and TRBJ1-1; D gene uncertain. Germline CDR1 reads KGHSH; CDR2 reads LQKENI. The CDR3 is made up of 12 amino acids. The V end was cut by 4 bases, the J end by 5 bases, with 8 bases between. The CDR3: CASSQAGTEAFF. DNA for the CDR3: TGTGCCAGCTCACAGGCCGGGACTGAAGCTTTCTTT.

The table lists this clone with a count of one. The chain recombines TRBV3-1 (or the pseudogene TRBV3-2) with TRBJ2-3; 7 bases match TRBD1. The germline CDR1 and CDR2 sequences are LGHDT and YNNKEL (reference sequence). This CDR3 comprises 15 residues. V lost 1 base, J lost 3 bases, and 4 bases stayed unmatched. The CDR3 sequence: CASSQAGQATDTQYF. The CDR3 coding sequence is TGTGCCAGCAGCCAAGCAGGACAGGCGACAGATACGCAGTATTTT.

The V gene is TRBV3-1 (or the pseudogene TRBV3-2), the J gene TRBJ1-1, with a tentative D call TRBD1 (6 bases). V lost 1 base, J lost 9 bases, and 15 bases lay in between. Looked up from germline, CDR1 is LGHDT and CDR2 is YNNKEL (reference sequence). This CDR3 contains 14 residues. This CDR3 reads CASSQGEGRGKAFF. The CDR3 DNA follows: TGTGCCAGCAGCCAAGGGGAAGGGAGGGGGAAAGCTTTCTTT.

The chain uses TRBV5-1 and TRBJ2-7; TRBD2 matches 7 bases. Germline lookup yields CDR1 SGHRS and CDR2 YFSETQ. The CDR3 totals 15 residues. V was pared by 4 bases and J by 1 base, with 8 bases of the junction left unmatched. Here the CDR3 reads CASSPGGGLSYEQYF. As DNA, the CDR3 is TGCGCCAGCAGCCCTGGGGGGGGACTATCCTACGAGCAGTACTTC.